The entry that follows covers one TCR beta chain sequence. The target of this receptor is not known. It has no much larger one-base neighbor in the sample; base qualities were not kept. This specimen belongs to a study of OX40 agonist ivuxolimab in advanced cancers. Looking at the study overall: Ivuxolimab, which targeted the costimulatory receptor OX40 (CD134), was an agonistic, fully human IgG2 monoclonal antibody. Intravenous ivuxolimab was administered to patients every 2 weeks at six dose levels: 0.01, 0.1, 0.3, 1.5, 3 and 10 mg/kg. Of the approximately 50 dose-escalation patients, hepatocellular carcinoma was present in 19, melanoma in approximately 15, renal cell carcinoma in 9 and head and neck cancer in 9. The dose-escalation cohort was about 83% male with a mean age of around 64 years, ranging from roughly 20 to 80. Patients were allowed to have had prior anti-PD-1, anti-PD-L1 or anti-CTLA-4 therapy, and roughly two fifths of the dose-escalation patients had been treated with checkpoint inhibitors. Partial responses occurred in three dose-escalation patients: two with cutaneous melanoma and one with hepatocellular carcinoma. Peripheral TCRbeta sequencing was intended to test whether TCR sequence diversity was altered and clonal T-cell expansion was caused by ivuxolimab. The paper reports the monotherapy dose-escalation portion (N of about 50 patients) of the phase I ivuxolimab trial. Results the study describes overall, beyond this receptor: In the 0.1-3.0 mg/kg groups, partial responders had among the lowest normalized peripheral clonal expansion, particularly in CD8+ T cells. The antigen specificity of the clonally expanded peripheral T cells was not determined. Low levels of normalized T-cell clonal expansion were also seen in some patients who did not respond. After ivuxolimab, CD8+ T cells had more expanded clones than CD4+ T cells on average. At doses of 0.1 to 3.0 mg/kg, clonal expansion of both CD4+ and CD8+ T cells in blood was seen between baseline and week 6.

Genomic DNA was extracted from sorted cells for sequencing of the TCRbeta CDR3 region. TCRbeta CDR3 regions were sequenced using the immunoSEQ Assay. The clones in this table, taken by TCRdb from immuneACCESS, are in-frame only. Not every clone is retained; where verified, under half of the shortfall comes from an unresolved V gene, and the cause of the rest is unknown. For this sample there are tens of thousands of clones; around nine tenths appear just once. Clones ranked in the top ten supply 0.72% of the sample. The trial excluded patients who had a history of autoimmune disease or were on systemic immunosuppression. Peripheral blood for TCR sequencing was collected from all dose cohorts at baseline, on cycle 4 day 1, and on cycle 7 day 1. The samples were drawn from a first-in-human, open-label, multicenter phase I dose-escalation trial of ivuxolimab. Adults with locally advanced or metastatic melanoma, renal cell carcinoma, hepatocellular carcinoma or head and neck squamous cell carcinoma were enrolled in the trial. Before TCR sequencing, CD4+ T cells and CD8+ T cells from peripheral blood were sorted into separate populations.

The sequencing used CD4+ or CD8+ T cells sorted from blood, collected in a trial of the OX40 agonist ivuxolimab. This clonotype was obtained from an adult with an advanced solid tumor such as melanoma, head and neck, liver or kidney cancer.

CDR3 reads: CASSLSSNQPQHF. The DNA sequence is TGTGCCAGCAGCTTGAGTAGCAATCAGCCCCAGCATTTT. The chain is assembled from TRBV7-2 and TRBJ1-5; the D segment cannot be called with confidence. Taken from the germline V gene, the CDR1 and CDR2 loops are SGHTA and FQGNSA. The V and J ends are trimmed by 3 bases and 0 bases, leaving 3 bases between them. The CDR3, cysteine through phenylalanine, is 13 amino acids long. CDR3 DNA only is kept here, 39 bases in frame from base 1.